This T cell receptor (beta chain) was documented in a study of T cell responses to AZD1222 COVID-19 vaccine. Clones were read by immunoSEQ multiplex PCR, and TCRdb kept only the in-frame ones, dropping some. The profile shows some 130,000 clones, more than 90% of them singletons. Concerning this clone: Its matching antigen is unknown.

Germline CDR1 SGHTA, CDR2 FQGTGA. Unmatched junction bases numbered 6, after V lost 2 bases and J lost 4 bases. The CDR3 length is 15 residues. Study-wide results and limits: Only after the peak T cell response were repertoires sampled.

The chain carries TRBV7-3 and TRBJ2-7, with 9 bases aligning to TRBD1. The input for sequencing was peripheral blood, taken 28 days after the second AZD1222 dose. The receptor's source is an adult who received the AZD1222 COVID-19 vaccine. DNA of the CDR3: TGTGCCAGCAGCTTAGGGACAGGGCGGGGGTACGAGCAGTACTTC. It encodes CASSLGTGRGYEQYF.